This T cell receptor beta chain came from a study of identical twins. The CDR3 runs to 12 residues. The V and J ends lost 4 bases and 5 bases respectively, with 6 bases between them. Germline CDR1 and CDR2: LGHDT and YNNKEL (reference sequence). This clonotype appeared many times. What it binds is unknown. A universal primer site was incorporated via template switching, and the cDNA contained unique molecular identifiers. MiXCR, run by TCRdb on the 5' RACE reads, gives a single entry per CDR3 protein. Of 1.5 million to 2 million distinct CDR3 sequences listed, around 29% are singletons. Overall study findings and caveats: Partly confounded zero-insertion analyses could result from invariant MAIT and iNKT cells.

This TCR was sampled from a newborn girl in good health. The J gene is TRBJ2-1, the V gene TRBV3-1; D possibly corresponds to TRBD2 (6 bases). The sample consisted of cord blood. The CDR3 region has the DNA TGTGCCAGCAGCCGGACTAACAATGAGCAGTTCTTC. It is translated as CASSRTNNEQFF.